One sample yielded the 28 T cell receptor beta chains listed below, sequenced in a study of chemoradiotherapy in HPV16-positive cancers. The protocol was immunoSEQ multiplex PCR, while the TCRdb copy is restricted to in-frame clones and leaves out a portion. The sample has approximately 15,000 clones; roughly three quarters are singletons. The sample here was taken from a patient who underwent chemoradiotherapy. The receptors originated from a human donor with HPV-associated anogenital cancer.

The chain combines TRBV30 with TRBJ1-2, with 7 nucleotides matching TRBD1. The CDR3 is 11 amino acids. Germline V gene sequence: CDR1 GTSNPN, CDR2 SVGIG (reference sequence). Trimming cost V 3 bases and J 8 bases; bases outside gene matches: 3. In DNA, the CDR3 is TGTGCCTGGAGGGGGACAGAAGGCTACACCTTC. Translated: CAWRGTEGYTF.

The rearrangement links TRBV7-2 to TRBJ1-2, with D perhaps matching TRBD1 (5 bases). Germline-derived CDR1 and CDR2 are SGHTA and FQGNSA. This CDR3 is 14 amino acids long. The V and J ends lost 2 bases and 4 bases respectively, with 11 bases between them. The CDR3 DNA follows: TGTGCCAGCAGCTTACGAGGGGACTTCTATGGCTACACCTTC. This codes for CASSLRGDFYGYTF.

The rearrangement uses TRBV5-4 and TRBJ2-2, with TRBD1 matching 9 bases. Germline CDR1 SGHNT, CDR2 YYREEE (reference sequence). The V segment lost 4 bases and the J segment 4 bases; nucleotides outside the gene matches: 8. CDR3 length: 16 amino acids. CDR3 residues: CASSHHRGQGTGELFF. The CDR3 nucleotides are TGTGCCAGCAGCCATCACAGGGGGCAAGGCACCGGGGAGCTGTTTTTT. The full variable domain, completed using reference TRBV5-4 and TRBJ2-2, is ETGVTQSPTHLIKTRGQQVTLRCSSQSGHNTVSWYQQALGQGPQFIFQYYREEENGRGNFPPRFSGLQFPNYSSELNVNALELDDSALYLCASSHHRGQGTGELFFGEGSRLTVL.

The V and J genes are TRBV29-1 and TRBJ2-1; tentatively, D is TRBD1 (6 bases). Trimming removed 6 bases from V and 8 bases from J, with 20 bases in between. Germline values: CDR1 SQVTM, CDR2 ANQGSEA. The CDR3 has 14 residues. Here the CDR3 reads CSVVDRTMRHEQFF. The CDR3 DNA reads TGCAGCGTCGTAGACAGGACAATGCGCCATGAGCAGTTCTTC.

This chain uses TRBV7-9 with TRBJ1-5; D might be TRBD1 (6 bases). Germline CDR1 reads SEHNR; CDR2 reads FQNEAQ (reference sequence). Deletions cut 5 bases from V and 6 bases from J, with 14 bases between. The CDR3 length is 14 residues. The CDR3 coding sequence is TGTGCCAGCAGCCAAGGGGGGGCTCGTCAGCCCCAGCATTTT. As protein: CASSQGGARQPQHF.

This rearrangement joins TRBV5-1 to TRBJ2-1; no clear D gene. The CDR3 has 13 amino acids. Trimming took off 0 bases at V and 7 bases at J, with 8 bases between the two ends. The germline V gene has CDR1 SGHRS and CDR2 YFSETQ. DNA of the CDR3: TGCGCCAGCAGCTTGGGGACGTTAAATGAGCAGTTCTTC. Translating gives CASSLGTLNEQFF.

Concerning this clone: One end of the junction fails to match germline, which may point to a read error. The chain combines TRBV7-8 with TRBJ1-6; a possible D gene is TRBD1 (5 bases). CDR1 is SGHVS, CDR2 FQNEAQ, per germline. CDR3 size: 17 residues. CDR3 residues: CASSTVRPGRYKSPLHF. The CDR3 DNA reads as TGTGCCAGCAGCACGGTTAGGCCAGGGCGGTATAAATCACCCCTCCACTTT.

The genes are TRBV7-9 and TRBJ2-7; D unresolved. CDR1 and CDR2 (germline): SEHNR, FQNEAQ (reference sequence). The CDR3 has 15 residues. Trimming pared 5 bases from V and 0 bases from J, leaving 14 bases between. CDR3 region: CASSPALGFSYEQYF. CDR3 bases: TGTGCCAGCAGCCCCGCCCTCGGCTTCTCCTACGAGCAGTACTTC.

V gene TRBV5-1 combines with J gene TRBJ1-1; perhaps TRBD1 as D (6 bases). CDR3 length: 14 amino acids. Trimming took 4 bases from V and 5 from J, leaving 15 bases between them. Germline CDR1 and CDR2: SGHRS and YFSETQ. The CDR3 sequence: CASSLDSLSTEAFF. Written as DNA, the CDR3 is TGCGCCAGCAGCCTGGACAGCCTAAGTACTGAAGCTTTCTTT.

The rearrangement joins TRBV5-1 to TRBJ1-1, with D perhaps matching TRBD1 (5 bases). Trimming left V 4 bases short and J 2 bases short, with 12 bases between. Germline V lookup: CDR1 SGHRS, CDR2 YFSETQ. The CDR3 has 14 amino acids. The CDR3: CASSTGTRNTEAFF. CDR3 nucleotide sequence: TGCGCCAGCAGCACCGGGACGCGCAACACTGAAGCTTTCTTT.

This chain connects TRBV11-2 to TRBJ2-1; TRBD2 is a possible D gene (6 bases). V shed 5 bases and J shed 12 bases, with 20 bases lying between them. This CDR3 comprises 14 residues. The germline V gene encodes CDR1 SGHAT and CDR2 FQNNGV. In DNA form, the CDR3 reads TGTGCCAGCAGCGAAGAGGCTAGCGTGGCCGGGCAGTTCTTC. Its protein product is CASSEEASVAGQFF.

The CDR3 loop is CAIRQGSNEQYF. The CDR3 region has the DNA TGTGCCATCAGGCAGGGATCTAACGAGCAGTACTTC. The chain employs TRBV10-3 and TRBJ2-7; D may be TRBD1 (5 bases). Germline values: CDR1 ENHRY, CDR2 SYGVKD. This CDR3 is 12 amino acids long. V was shortened by 6 bases and J by 5 bases, with 11 bases between the two germline ends.

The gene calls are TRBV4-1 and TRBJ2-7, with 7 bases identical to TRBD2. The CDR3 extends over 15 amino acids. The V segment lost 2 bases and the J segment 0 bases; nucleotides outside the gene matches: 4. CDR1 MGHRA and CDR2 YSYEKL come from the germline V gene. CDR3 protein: CASSQIGGSSYEQYF. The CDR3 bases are TGCGCCAGCAGCCAAATCGGCGGGAGCTCCTACGAGCAGTACTTC.

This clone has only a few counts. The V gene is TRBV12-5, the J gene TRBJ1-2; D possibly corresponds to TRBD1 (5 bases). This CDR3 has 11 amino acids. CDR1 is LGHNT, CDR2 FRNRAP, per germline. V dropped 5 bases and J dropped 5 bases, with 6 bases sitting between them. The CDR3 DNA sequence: TGTGCTAGTGGTACAGGATATGGCTACACCTTC. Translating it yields CASGTGYGYTF.

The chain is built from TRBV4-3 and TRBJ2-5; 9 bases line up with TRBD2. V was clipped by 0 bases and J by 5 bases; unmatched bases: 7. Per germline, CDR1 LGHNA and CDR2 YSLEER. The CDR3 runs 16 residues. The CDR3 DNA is TGCGCCAGCAGCCAAGAGCCGGCCGGGACTAGCGAGACCCAGTACTTC. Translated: CASSQEPAGTSETQYF.

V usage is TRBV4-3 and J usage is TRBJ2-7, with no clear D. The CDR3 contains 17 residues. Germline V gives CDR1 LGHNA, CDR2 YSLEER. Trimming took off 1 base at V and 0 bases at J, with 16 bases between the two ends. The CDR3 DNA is TGCGCCAGCAGCCAAGGGGTGGTTAGCCGGGCCTCCTACGAGCAGTACTTC. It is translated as CASSQGVVSRASYEQYF.

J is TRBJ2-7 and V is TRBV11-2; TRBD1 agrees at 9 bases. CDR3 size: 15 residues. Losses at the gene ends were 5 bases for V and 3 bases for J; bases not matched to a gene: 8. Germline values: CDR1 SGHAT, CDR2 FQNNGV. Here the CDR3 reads CASSTEDRGGYEQYF. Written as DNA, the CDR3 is TGTGCCAGCAGCACAGAGGACAGGGGTGGCTACGAGCAGTACTTC.

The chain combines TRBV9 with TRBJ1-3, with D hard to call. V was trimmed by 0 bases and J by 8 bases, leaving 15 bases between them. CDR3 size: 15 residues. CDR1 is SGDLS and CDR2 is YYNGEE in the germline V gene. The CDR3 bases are TGTGCCAGCAGCGTAGCTGGGGTGAACCGAGACACCATATATTTT. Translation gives CASSVAGVNRDTIYF. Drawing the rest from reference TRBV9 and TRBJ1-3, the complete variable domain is DSGVTQTPKHLITATGQRVTLRCSPRSGDLSVYWYQQSLDQGLQFLIQYYNGEERAKGNILERFSAQQFPDLHSELNLSSLELGDSALYFCASSVAGVNRDTIYFGEGSWLTVV.

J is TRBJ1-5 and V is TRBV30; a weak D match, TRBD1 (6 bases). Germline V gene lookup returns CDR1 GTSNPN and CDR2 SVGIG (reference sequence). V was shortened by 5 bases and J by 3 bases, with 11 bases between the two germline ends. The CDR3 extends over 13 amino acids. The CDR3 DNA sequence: TGTGCCTGGGGTGGACAGAACAATCAGCCCCAGCATTTT. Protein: CAWGGQNNQPQHF.

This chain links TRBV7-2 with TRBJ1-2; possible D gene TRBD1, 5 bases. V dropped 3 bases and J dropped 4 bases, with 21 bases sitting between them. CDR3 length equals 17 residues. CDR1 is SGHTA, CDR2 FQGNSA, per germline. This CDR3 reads CASSLGPGWSGSYGYTF. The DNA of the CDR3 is TGTGCCAGCAGCTTGGGTCCAGGGTGGAGTGGGAGCTATGGCTACACCTTC.

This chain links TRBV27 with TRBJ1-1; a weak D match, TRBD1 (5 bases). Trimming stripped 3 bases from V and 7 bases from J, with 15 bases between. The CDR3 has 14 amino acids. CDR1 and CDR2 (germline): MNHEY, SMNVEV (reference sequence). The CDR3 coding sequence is TGTGCCAGCAGTTTCGGTTTGGGGGGAAGTGAAGCTTTCTTT. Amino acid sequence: CASSFGLGGSEAFF.

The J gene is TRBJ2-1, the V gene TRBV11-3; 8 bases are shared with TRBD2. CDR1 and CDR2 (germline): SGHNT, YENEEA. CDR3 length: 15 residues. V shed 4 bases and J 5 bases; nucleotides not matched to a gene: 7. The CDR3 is CASSSAGGPDNEQFF. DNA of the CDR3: TGTGCCAGCAGCTCCGCGGGGGGCCCAGACAATGAGCAGTTCTTC.

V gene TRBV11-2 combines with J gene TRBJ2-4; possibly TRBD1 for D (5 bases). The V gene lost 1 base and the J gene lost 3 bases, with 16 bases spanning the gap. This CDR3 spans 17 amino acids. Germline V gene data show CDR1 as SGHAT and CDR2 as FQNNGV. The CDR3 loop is CASSLGGSLLGKNIQYF. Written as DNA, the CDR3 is TGTGCCAGCAGCTTAGGGGGCTCTTTACTTGGCAAAAACATTCAGTACTTC. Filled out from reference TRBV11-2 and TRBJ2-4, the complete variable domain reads EAGVAQSPRYKIIEKRQSVAFWCNPISGHATLYWYQQILGQGPKLLIQFQNNGVVDDSQLPKDRFSAERLKGVDSTLKIQPAKLEDSAVYLCASSLGGSLLGKNIQYFGAGTRLSVL.

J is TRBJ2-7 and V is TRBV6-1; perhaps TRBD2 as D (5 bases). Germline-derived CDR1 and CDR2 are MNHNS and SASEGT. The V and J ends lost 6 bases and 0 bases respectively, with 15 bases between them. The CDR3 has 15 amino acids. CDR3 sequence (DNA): TGTGCCAGCAGGAAGAGGGCAGACCTCTCCTACGAGCAGTACTTC. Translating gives CASRKRADLSYEQYF.

This chain's CDR3 is CASSLGGLGEAFF. The CDR3 nucleotides are TGTGCCAGCAGCTTAGGAGGACTTGGTGAAGCTTTCTTT. The V call is TRBV7-9, the J call TRBJ1-1; D not certain. The CDR3 sequence is 13 residues long. In germline, CDR1 is SEHNR, CDR2 FQNEAQ (reference sequence). V lost 1 base and J 7 bases, leaving 10 bases between the germline ends.

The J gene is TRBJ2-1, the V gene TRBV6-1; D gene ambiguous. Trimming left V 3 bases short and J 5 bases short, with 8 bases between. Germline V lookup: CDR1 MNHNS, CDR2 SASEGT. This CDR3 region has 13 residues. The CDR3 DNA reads TGTGCCAGCAGTGACGAGATACACAATGAGCAGTTCTTC. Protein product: CASSDEIHNEQFF.

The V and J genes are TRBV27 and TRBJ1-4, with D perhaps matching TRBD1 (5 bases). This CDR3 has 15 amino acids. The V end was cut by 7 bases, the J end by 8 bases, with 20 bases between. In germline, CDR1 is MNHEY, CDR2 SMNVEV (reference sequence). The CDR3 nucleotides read TGTGCCAGCACCCCCCTCTTGGGGGTCGGAGAAAAACTGTTTTTT. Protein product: CASTPLLGVGEKLFF.

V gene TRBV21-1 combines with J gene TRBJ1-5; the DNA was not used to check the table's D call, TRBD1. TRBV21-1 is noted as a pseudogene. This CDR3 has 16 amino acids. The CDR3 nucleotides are TGTGCCAGCAGCAAAGCGGGCAAATATAGCAATCAGCCCCAGCATTTT. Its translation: CASSKAGKYSNQPQHF.